The next 4 T cell receptor beta chains were all read from a single sample in a study of identical twins. MiXCR, applied by TCRdb to the 5' RACE reads, yields one record per CDR3 protein. The sample contains around 680,000 distinct CDR3 sequences, 8% to 9% of which appear only once. This same sample was also taken into another study, of yellow fever vaccine responses in identical twins.

Specimen: PBMCs. Every receptor here comes from a woman younger than 30 in good health.

This chain joins TRBV4-3 and TRBJ1-6; weak D call: TRBD1 (5 bases). This CDR3 spans 16 amino acids. V dropped 0 bases and J dropped 4 bases, with 10 bases sitting between them. Per germline, CDR1 LGHNA and CDR2 YSLEER. CDR3 DNA sequence: TGCGCCAGCAGCCAAGATTCGGGGGGTTATAATTCACCCCTCCACTTT. Amino acids: CASSQDSGGYNSPLHF.

This clonotype has more than one count but fewer than ten. The chain employs TRBV12-3 or TRBV12-4 and TRBJ2-3, with 9 nucleotides matching TRBD2. V shed 7 bases and J 3 bases; nucleotides not matched to a gene: 11. There are 16 residues in the CDR3. The CDR3 DNA is TGTGCCAGCACTTCCGGGCGGGAGGGCCGGACAGATACGCAGTATTTT. This encodes CASTSGREGRTDTQYF.

This clonotype appeared a few times. The chain couples TRBV5-6 to TRBJ2-1; D is possibly TRBD2 (5 bases). The V end was cut by 4 bases, the J end by 2 bases, with 16 bases between. Germline V gene data show CDR1 as SGHDT and CDR2 as YYEEEE. The length of the CDR3 is 16 residues. This chain's CDR3 is CASSTGLNLPYNEQFF. The CDR3 bases are TGTGCCAGCAGCACTGGACTTAACCTTCCCTACAATGAGCAGTTCTTC. Full variable domain (outside the CDR3, taken from reference TRBV5-6 and TRBJ2-1): DAGVTQSPTHLIKTRGQQVTLRCSPKSGHDTVSWYQQALGQGPQFIFQYYEEEERQRGNFPDRFSGHQFPNYSSELNVNALLLGDSALYLCASSTGLNLPYNEQFFGPGTRLTVL.

V usage is TRBV25-1 and J usage is TRBJ2-6; a possible D gene is TRBD2 (5 bases). V was pared by 6 bases and J by 0 bases, with 12 bases between. Germline V gene data show CDR1 as MGHDK and CDR2 as SYGVNS. This CDR3 has 16 residues. CDR3 region: CASSFGLNSGANVLTF. The CDR3 DNA reads as TGTGCCAGCAGCTTCGGACTGAACTCTGGGGCCAACGTCCTGACTTTC.